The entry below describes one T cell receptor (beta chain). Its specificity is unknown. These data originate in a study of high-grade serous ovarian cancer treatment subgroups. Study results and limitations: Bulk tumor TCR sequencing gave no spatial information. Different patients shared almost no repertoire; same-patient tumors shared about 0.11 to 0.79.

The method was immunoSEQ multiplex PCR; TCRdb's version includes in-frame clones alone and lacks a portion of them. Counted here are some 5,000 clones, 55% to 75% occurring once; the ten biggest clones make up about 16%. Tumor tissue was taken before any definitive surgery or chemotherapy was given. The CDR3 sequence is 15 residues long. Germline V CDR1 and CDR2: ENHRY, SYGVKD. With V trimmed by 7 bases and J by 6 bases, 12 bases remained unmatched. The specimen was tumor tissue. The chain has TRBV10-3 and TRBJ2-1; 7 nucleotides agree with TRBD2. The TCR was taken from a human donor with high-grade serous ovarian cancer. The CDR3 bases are TGTGCCATCAACGCTGGGCGGGGGACGTCCAATGAGCAGTTCTTC. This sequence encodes CAINAGRGTSNEQFF.